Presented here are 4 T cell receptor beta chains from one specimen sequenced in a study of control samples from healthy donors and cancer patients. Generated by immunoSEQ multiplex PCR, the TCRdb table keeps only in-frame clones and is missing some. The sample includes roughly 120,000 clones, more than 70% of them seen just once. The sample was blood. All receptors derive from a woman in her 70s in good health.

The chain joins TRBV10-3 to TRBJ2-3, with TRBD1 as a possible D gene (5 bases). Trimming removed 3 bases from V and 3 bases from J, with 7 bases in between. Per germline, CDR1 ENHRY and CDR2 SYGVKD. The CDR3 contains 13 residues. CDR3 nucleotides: TGTGCCATCAGTGACCAGGGAACAGATACGCAGTATTTT. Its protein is CAISDQGTDTQYF.

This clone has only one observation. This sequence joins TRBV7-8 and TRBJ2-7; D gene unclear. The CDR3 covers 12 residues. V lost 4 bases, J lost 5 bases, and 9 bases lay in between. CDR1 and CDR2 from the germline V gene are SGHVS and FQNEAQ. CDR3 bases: TGTGCCAGCAGCTCATTGTCGAACGAGCAGTACTTC. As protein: CASSSLSNEQYF. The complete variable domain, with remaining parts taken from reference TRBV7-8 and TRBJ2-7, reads GAGVSQSPRYKVAKRGQDVALRCDPISGHVSLFWYQQALGQGPEFLTYFQNEAQLDKSGLPSDRFFAERPEGSVSTLKIQRTQQEDSAVYLCASSSLSNEQYFGPGTRLTVT.

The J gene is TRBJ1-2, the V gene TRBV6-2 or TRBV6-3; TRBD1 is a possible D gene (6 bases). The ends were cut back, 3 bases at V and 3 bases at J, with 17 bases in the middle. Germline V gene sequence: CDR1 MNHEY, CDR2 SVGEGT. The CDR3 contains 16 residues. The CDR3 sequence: CASSYYRDNKYYGYTF. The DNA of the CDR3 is TGTGCCAGCAGTTATTACCGGGACAACAAGTACTATGGCTACACCTTC.

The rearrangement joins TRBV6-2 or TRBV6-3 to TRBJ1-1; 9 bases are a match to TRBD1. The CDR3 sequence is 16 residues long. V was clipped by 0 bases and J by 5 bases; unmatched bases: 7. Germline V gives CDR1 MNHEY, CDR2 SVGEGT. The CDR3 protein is CASSYSIDRGETEAFF. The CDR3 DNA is TGTGCCAGCAGTTACTCGATAGACAGGGGGGAGACTGAAGCTTTCTTT.